Shown below are 31 T cell receptor beta chains from a single sample sequenced in a study of patients and donors after allogeneic stem cell transplantation. TCRdb fed the RT-PCR reads into MiXCR, producing one record per CDR3 protein. The table has about a million distinct CDR3 sequences, roughly 18% seen once. The sequencing sample was made of blood, either unsorted or a sorted T cell fraction (not recorded which). All receptors derive from a human donor who was either an allogeneic HSCT recipient or a stem cell or donor lymphocyte infusion donor (not recorded which). It is not recorded whose cells these are; they may come from a transplant donor.

There are a few counts of this clonotype. The chain employs TRBV24-1 and TRBJ2-3; D unresolved. Germline V gives CDR1 KGHDR, CDR2 SFDVKD. Trimming left V 7 bases short and J 2 bases short, with 18 bases between. The CDR3 runs to 16 residues. The chain's CDR3 is CATSRWWELLTDTQYF. The CDR3 DNA follows: TGTGCCACCAGCCGGTGGTGGGAACTACTCACAGATACGCAGTATTTT.

V usage is TRBV4-3 and J usage is TRBJ1-2, with D perhaps matching TRBD1 (5 bases). There are 15 residues in the CDR3. Trimming removed 8 bases at V and 2 bases at J, with 18 bases between. Germline CDR1 and CDR2: LGHNA and YSLEER. The DNA of the CDR3 is TGCGCCAGCTCTGAGCGGGGGGTCCAGAACTATGGCTACACCTTC. It encodes CASSERGVQNYGYTF.

The chain combines TRBV7-9 with TRBJ2-5; the D gene is possibly TRBD2 (6 bases). V shed 5 bases and J shed 2 bases, with 18 bases lying between them. This CDR3 comprises 16 residues. Per the germline V gene, CDR1 is SEHNR and CDR2 is FQNEAQ (reference sequence). CDR3 loop: CASSPRQGLGQETQYF. The CDR3 DNA sequence: TGTGCCAGCAGCCCCCGCCAGGGACTGGGACAAGAGACCCAGTACTTC.

The chain carries TRBV20-1 and TRBJ2-1; perhaps D is TRBD1 or TRBD2 (5 bases each). CDR1 and CDR2 (germline): DFQATT, SNEGSKA (reference sequence). The CDR3 consists of 12 residues. The CDR3 loop is CRMGTEKGGQFF. CDR3 DNA: TGCAGGATGGGGACGGAGAAAGGAGGGCAGTTCTTC.

This clonotype was seen a handful of times. The chain combines TRBV27 with TRBJ2-2; tentative D call: TRBD2 (5 bases). This CDR3 comprises 16 residues. The V and J ends lost 5 bases and 7 bases respectively, with 20 bases between them. Germline CDR1 reads MNHEY; CDR2 reads SMNVEV (reference sequence). CDR3 bases: TGTGCCAGCAGTCACGACGAGGGAGAATCGGTCGGGGAGCTGTTTTTT. Residues: CASSHDEGESVGELFF.

The rearrangement uses TRBV3-1 and TRBJ2-5; 14 bases line up with TRBD2. V was pared by 1 base and J by 6 bases, with 7 bases of the junction left unmatched. This CDR3 contains 17 residues. CDR1 and CDR2 from the germline V gene are LGHDT and YNNKEL (reference sequence). The CDR3 region has the DNA TGTGCCAGCAGCCAAGCCGGGACTAGCGGGAGACGAAAGACCCAGTACTTC. It translates to CASSQAGTSGRRKTQYF.

This clonotype was counted ten times or more. One end of the junction does not line up with germline, which may come from a read error. The CDR3, as DNA: TGCAGTGCCAGAGGGGGAAGCACTGAAGCTTTCTTT. This gives the protein CSARGGSTEAFF. This sequence joins TRBV20-1 and TRBJ1-1; a possible D gene is TRBD1 (6 bases). Germline V gene data show CDR1 as DFQATT and CDR2 as SNEGSKA (reference sequence). The length of the CDR3 is 12 residues.

V usage is TRBV4-3 and J usage is TRBJ2-2; 7 nucleotides line up with TRBD1. The germline V gene has CDR1 LGHNA and CDR2 YSLEER. V lost 5 bases to trimming and J lost 0 bases; unmatched junction nucleotides: 6. The CDR3 contains 16 residues. As DNA, the CDR3 is TGCGCCAGCAGCAAGGCCGGGACAGCGAACACCGGGGAGCTGTTTTTT. It translates to CASSKAGTANTGELFF.

The rearrangement uses TRBV20-1 and TRBJ1-5; D perhaps matches TRBD1 (6 bases). This CDR3 is built from 15 residues. The V end was cut by 1 base, the J end by 6 bases, with 16 bases between. Germline V gene data show CDR1 as DFQATT and CDR2 as SNEGSKA (reference sequence). The CDR3 here is CSARGEGGELQPQHF. Here the CDR3 DNA reads TGCAGTGCTAGAGGGGAAGGGGGGGAACTTCAGCCCCAGCATTTT.

This clonotype was seen a few times. The genes are TRBV5-1 and TRBJ2-1, with 8 bases fitting TRBD1. Unmatched junction bases numbered 4, after V lost 4 bases and J lost 7 bases. This CDR3 is 13 amino acids long. Germline V gene lookup returns CDR1 SGHRS and CDR2 YFSETQ. The CDR3 protein is CASSDDRGNEQFF. The CDR3 coding sequence is TGCGCCAGCAGCGACGACAGGGGAAATGAGCAGTTCTTC.

This clonotype has more than one count but fewer than ten. V is TRBV5-1 and J is TRBJ2-7; D is undetermined. Germline CDR1 reads SGHRS; CDR2 reads YFSETQ. The CDR3 runs 10 residues. With 1 base removed from V and 6 bases from J, the gap between germline ends came to 2 bases. CDR3 amino acids: CASSLREQYF. The CDR3 bases are TGCGCCAGCAGCTTGCGCGAGCAGTACTTC.

In regard to this clonotype: As the CDR3 is not closed by the conserved phenylalanine or tryptophan, this likely results from a read error. The DNA is left out, because the CDR3 cannot be placed on it with certainty; the CDR3 is given as TCRdb lists it. The V gene is TRBV12-5, the J gene TRBJ1-5; no DNA check was done on the table's D call, TRBD1. Germline CDR1 and CDR2: LGHNT and FRNRAP. The CDR3 contains 9 residues when both ends are counted. The CDR3 reads CASGPQGRA.

The chain joins TRBV4-1 to TRBJ2-7; TRBD1 matches 9 bases. V lost 0 bases to trimming and J lost 9 bases; unmatched junction nucleotides: 6. The germline CDR1 and CDR2 sequences are MGHRA and YSYEKL. The CDR3 has 14 residues. For the CDR3, the DNA is TGCGCCAGCAGCCAAGATAGACAGGGGGGCGGGCAGTACTTC. It translates to CASSQDRQGGGQYF.

V is TRBV9 and J is TRBJ2-3; TRBD2 is a possible D gene (5 bases). The V gene's germline CDR1 is SGDLS and CDR2 YYNGEE. V was trimmed by 0 bases and J by 3 bases, leaving 8 bases between them. The CDR3 extends over 14 amino acids. This CDR3 is CASSVGSGTDTQYF. CDR3 bases: TGTGCCAGCAGCGTAGGGTCGGGGACAGATACGCAGTATTTT.

This sequence joins TRBV4-2 and TRBJ2-3; 8 nucleotides match TRBD2. J was trimmed by 2 bases and V by 5 bases; bases with no gene match: 3. CDR3 size: 14 residues. Per germline, CDR1 LGHNA and CDR2 YNFKEQ. In nucleotides, the CDR3 is TGTGCCAGCAGCGCTAGCGGGCCCACAGATACGCAGTATTTT. This encodes CASSASGPTDTQYF.

This clonotype has ten or more counts. V is TRBV5-1 and J is TRBJ1-2; 9 bases match TRBD1. CDR3 size: 13 residues. Looked up from germline, CDR1 is SGHRS and CDR2 is YFSETQ. The J segment lost 5 bases and the V segment lost 3 bases, leaving 2 bases of the junction unmatched. CDR3 sequence: CASSYGQGYGYTF. The CDR3 bases are TGCGCCAGCAGCTATGGACAGGGGTATGGCTACACCTTC.

This clonotype has just a few counts. V gene TRBV6-5 combines with J gene TRBJ2-2; 11 nucleotides align to TRBD2. The CDR3 runs 19 residues. Germline V gene sequence: CDR1 MNHEY, CDR2 SVGAGI. V lost 2 bases, J lost 7 bases, and 15 bases stayed unmatched. As DNA, the CDR3 is TGTGCCAGCAGTTACGGCAGGGGTCAGACTAGCGGGATTCTCGGGGAGCTGTTTTTT. It yields the protein CASSYGRGQTSGILGELFF.

This clonotype was seen more than once but under ten times. V and J are TRBV5-6 and TRBJ2-7, with D maybe TRBD1 (7 bases). The V end was cut by 2 bases, the J end by 6 bases, with 27 bases between. The CDR3 runs 18 residues. Germline V gene lookup returns CDR1 SGHDT and CDR2 YYEEEE. The CDR3 region has the DNA TGTGCCAGCAGCTTTCCCAGCTTGGAGCAGGGGGGCTCATCCGAGCAGTACTTC. Translated: CASSFPSLEQGGSSEQYF. The entire variable domain, with the rest obtained from reference TRBV5-6 and TRBJ2-7, is as follows: DAGVTQSPTHLIKTRGQQVTLRCSPKSGHDTVSWYQQALGQGPQFIFQYYEEEERQRGNFPDRFSGHQFPNYSSELNVNALLLGDSALYLCASSFPSLEQGGSSEQYFGPGTRLTVT.

This clonotype was seen a handful of times. The gene calls are TRBV6-2 or TRBV6-3 and TRBJ2-5; tentative D call: TRBD2 (6 bases). Trimming removed 2 bases from V and 1 base from J, with 17 bases in between. The CDR3 loop spans 17 amino acids. Germline assignment: CDR1 MNHEY and CDR2 SVGEGT. CDR3 sequence (DNA): TGTGCCAGCAGTTACGACTCCCGGAGGGGTTCCCAAGAGACCCAGTACTTC. Amino acids: CASSYDSRRGSQETQYF.

A few counts support this clonotype. V is TRBV11-2 and J is TRBJ2-5; no clear D gene. Germline V lookup: CDR1 SGHAT, CDR2 FQNNGV. This CDR3 contains 12 residues. Trimming pared 3 bases from V and 7 bases from J, leaving 9 bases between. CDR3 amino acids: CASSFRVRTQYF. The CDR3 nucleotides read TGTGCCAGCAGCTTCCGGGTCCGGACCCAGTACTTC.

The chain recombines TRBV21-1 with TRBJ2-1; TRBD2, as called in the table, went unchecked against the DNA. TRBV21-1 is a documented pseudogene. This CDR3 is 16 amino acids long. This CDR3 is CASSPSHPWSYNEQFF. The CDR3 region has the DNA TGTGCCAGCAGCCCCTCCCACCCCTGGTCTTACAATGAGCAGTTCTTC.

There are a few counts of this clonotype. The gene calls are TRBV4-2 and TRBJ1-1; 8 bases fit TRBD1. With 1 base clipped from V and 8 bases from J, the junction kept 9 bases outside the gene matches. CDR3 length: 15 amino acids. Per the germline V gene, CDR1 is LGHNA and CDR2 is YNFKEQ. The CDR3 DNA reads TGTGCCAGCAGCCAAGGGGAGACGACAGGGGACGAAGCTTTCTTT. Translation gives CASSQGETTGDEAFF.

This clonotype was seen a few times. The V call is TRBV12-3 or TRBV12-4, the J call TRBJ2-3; D gene uncertain. The CDR3 has 17 residues. The V gene lost 3 bases and the J gene lost 0 bases, with 16 bases spanning the gap. The CDR3 is CASSLHFLPTSTDTQYF. In DNA, the CDR3 is TGTGCCAGCAGTTTGCATTTTTTGCCTACTAGCACAGATACGCAGTATTTT.

V is TRBV3-1 and J is TRBJ2-1; tentative D call: TRBD2 (5 bases). The CDR3 sequence is 15 residues long. Per germline, CDR1 LGHDT and CDR2 YNNKEL (reference sequence). V lost 1 base and J lost 4, with 11 bases in between. The CDR3 nucleotides read TGTGCCAGCAGCCAAGTGTTAGGACTTTACAATGAGCAGTTCTTC. Amino acids: CASSQVLGLYNEQFF.

The V and J genes are TRBV20-1 and TRBJ1-1; D not certain. The V gene's germline CDR1 is DFQATT and CDR2 SNEGSKA (reference sequence). This CDR3 has 13 amino acids. V lost 0 bases and J 5 bases, leaving 10 bases between the germline ends. CDR3 residues: CSARDIRSTEAFF. In DNA, the CDR3 is TGCAGTGCTAGAGATATCCGGAGTACTGAAGCTTTCTTT.

The genes are TRBV7-3 and TRBJ2-2, with D perhaps TRBD2 (7 bases). V was shortened by 5 bases and J by 4 bases, with 11 bases between the two germline ends. The CDR3 consists of 14 residues. Per the germline V gene, CDR1 is SGHTA and CDR2 is FQGTGA. CDR3 residues: CASSKGGGTGELFF. CDR3 coding DNA: TGTGCCAGCAGCAAAGGGGGGGGCACCGGGGAGCTGTTTTTT. The whole variable domain, remainder taken from reference TRBV7-3 and TRBJ2-2, is GAGVSQTPSNKVTEKGKYVELRCDPISGHTALYWYRQSLGQGPEFLIYFQGTGAADDSGLPNDRFFAVRPEGSVSTLKIQRTERGDSAVYLCASSKGGGTGELFFGEGSRLTVL.

The chain uses TRBV6-1 and TRBJ2-1; no definite D call. CDR1 is MNHNS, CDR2 SASEGT, per germline. V shed 7 bases and J shed 0 bases, with 19 bases lying between them. The CDR3 is 17 amino acids. CDR3 nucleotide sequence: TGTGCCAGCACCTCCCCGGCCCGTTTGGGCTCCTACAATGAGCAGTTCTTC. It is translated as CASTSPARLGSYNEQFF.

The V call is TRBV2, the J call TRBJ2-5, with D possibly matching TRBD2 (6 bases). V was clipped by 8 bases and J by 5 bases, with 21 bases between them. CDR3 size: 15 residues. Germline lookup yields CDR1 SNHLY and CDR2 FYNNEI. CDR3 residues: CASLVSGGRRETQYF. Here the CDR3 DNA reads TGTGCCAGCTTGGTGAGCGGAGGGCGACGGGAGACCCAGTACTTC.

This clonotype was seen at least ten times. The V and J genes are TRBV7-9 and TRBJ1-1; TRBD1 might be the D (5 bases). Germline V gene sequence: CDR1 SEHNR, CDR2 FQNEAQ (reference sequence). Trimming removed 1 base from V and 5 bases from J, with 8 bases in between. The CDR3 contains 13 residues. CDR3 sequence (DNA): TGTGCCAGCAGCTTAGGAGACAGAACTGAAGCTTTCTTT. Its protein is CASSLGDRTEAFF. The variable domain in full, with the rest retrieved from reference TRBV7-9 and TRBJ1-1, is DTGVSQNPRHKITKRGQNVTFRCDPISEHNRLYWYRQTLGQGPEFLTYFQNEAQLEKSRLLSDRFSAERPKGSFSTLEIQRTEQGDSAMYLCASSLGDRTEAFFGQGTRLTVV.

This clonotype was observed many times. V usage is TRBV20-1 and J usage is TRBJ2-7; D might be TRBD1 (5 bases). Germline CDR1 and CDR2: DFQATT and SNEGSKA (reference sequence). The CDR3 consists of 14 residues. Trimming cost V 5 bases and J 3 bases, with 17 bases left between them. CDR3: CSAGDLQGYYEQYF. For the CDR3, the DNA is TGCAGTGCTGGCGACTTGCAGGGATACTACGAGCAGTACTTC.

This clonotype was seen a few times. This chain uses TRBV4-2 with TRBJ2-2; 9 bases fit TRBD1. Germline V CDR1 and CDR2: LGHNA, YNFKEQ. The CDR3 has 15 residues. The V gene end was trimmed by 2 bases and the J gene end by 7 bases; junction bases not matched to a gene: 5. The CDR3 sequence: CASSQNRGQVGELFF. CDR3 DNA sequence: TGTGCCAGCAGCCAAAACAGGGGGCAGGTCGGGGAGCTGTTTTTT.